Each of the 7 T cell receptor beta chains below was sequenced from the same sample in a study of cytomegalovirus exposure and HLA in healthy donors. The PCR used 60 Vbeta and 13 Jbeta primers. Libraries were prepared by immunoSEQ multiplex PCR; TCRdb keeps only in-frame clonotypes and omits some of them. The repertoire holds about 99,000 clones, over 60% seen once, with 2.5% to 3.5% in the top ten. The specimen sequenced was PBMCs. The receptor source for this set is a male donor in good health and CMV-seropositive.

This chain links TRBV10-1 with TRBJ2-4, with 15 bases lining up with TRBD2. Germline V gene lookup returns CDR1 WNHNN and CDR2 SYGVQD (reference sequence). This CDR3 has 19 amino acids. V was pared by 7 bases and J by 1 base, with 11 bases of the junction left unmatched. Here the CDR3 reads CASIRGLAGGRKAKNIQYF. The CDR3 DNA reads as TGCGCCAGCATTAGGGGACTAGCGGGGGGCCGGAAGGCCAAAAACATTCAGTACTTC.

This rearrangement joins TRBV18 to TRBJ1-2, with D unclear. The CDR3 runs to 13 residues. With 4 bases removed from V and 2 bases from J, the gap between germline ends came to 8 bases. CDR1 and CDR2 (germline): KGHSH, LQKENI. As DNA, the CDR3 is TGTGCCAGCTCACTGGAAGCGAACTATGGCTACACCTTC. The encoded protein is CASSLEANYGYTF.

This chain joins TRBV30 and TRBJ2-3, with 9 positions matching TRBD2. Losses at the gene ends were 0 bases for V and 9 bases for J; bases not matched to a gene: 10. CDR1 is GTSNPN and CDR2 is SVGIG in the germline V gene (reference sequence). This CDR3 is 15 amino acids long. CDR3 sequence reads: CAWSVGGGGADTQYF. CDR3 bases: TGTGCCTGGAGTGTAGGGGGCGGGGGGGCTGACACGCAGTATTTT.

CDR3 residues: CATSRGHGQGAAPTYEQYF. Written as DNA, the CDR3 is TGTGCCACCAGCAGAGGCCATGGACAGGGGGCCGCTCCTACCTACGAGCAGTACTTC. The genes are TRBV15 and TRBJ2-7; 11 bases map to TRBD1. Trimming removed 1 base from V and 2 bases from J; junction bases left unmatched: 13. The V gene's germline CDR1 is LNHNV and CDR2 YYDKDF (reference sequence). The length of the CDR3 is 19 residues.

In its sample, this clone was seen a few times. The chain carries TRBV5-6 and TRBJ1-2; a possible D gene is TRBD1 (6 bases). V was trimmed by 0 bases and J by 8 bases, leaving 26 bases between them. The germline gives CDR1 SGHDT, CDR2 YYEEEE. The CDR3 length is 18 residues. The CDR3 sequence: CASSLGDSGHPNVGGYTF. The CDR3 DNA sequence: TGTGCCAGCAGCTTGGGGGATTCGGGACACCCCAACGTTGGGGGCTACACCTTC. The full variable domain, completed using reference TRBV5-6 and TRBJ1-2, is DAGVTQSPTHLIKTRGQQVTLRCSPKSGHDTVSWYQQALGQGPQFIFQYYEEEERQRGNFPDRFSGHQFPNYSSELNVNALLLGDSALYLCASSLGDSGHPNVGGYTFGSGTRLTVV.

The chain joins TRBV29-1 to TRBJ1-1; 8 bases are a match to TRBD1. In germline, CDR1 is SQVTM, CDR2 ANQGSEA. Trimming cost V 5 bases and J 7 bases; bases outside gene matches: 6. The CDR3 length is 12 residues. CDR3: CSVQGAGHEAFF. The DNA of the CDR3 is TGCAGCGTTCAGGGGGCAGGGCATGAAGCTTTCTTT.

The J gene is TRBJ1-5, the V gene TRBV19, with 10 positions matching TRBD1. After removal of 10 bases from V and 5 bases from J, the junction contained 11 bases not matched to a gene. CDR3 length: 15 amino acids. Germline V CDR1 and CDR2: LNHDA, SQIVND (reference sequence). CDR3 DNA sequence: TGTGCCACACGACCGGGACAGGGGAGGGATCAGCCCCAGCATTTT. It encodes CATRPGQGRDQPQHF.